The 5 T cell receptor beta chains listed next were all sequenced from one sample in a study of neoadjuvant anti-PD-1 for oral cavity cancer. The assay was immunoSEQ multiplex PCR, and TCRdb's table has in-frame clones only and misses some. The table shows 7,200 or so clones, with 54% occurring only once. The sequencing used tumor tissue, collected before nivolumab (anti-PD-1) treatment. Every receptor here comes from a person aged 40 to 85 with oral cavity squamous cell carcinoma.

The genes are TRBV9 and TRBJ2-5; D possibly uses TRBD1 or TRBD2 (5 bases each). The germline CDR1 and CDR2 sequences are SGDLS and YYNGEE. There are 16 residues in the CDR3. Trimming took off 0 bases at V and 5 bases at J, with 17 bases between the two ends. CDR3 bases: TGTGCCAGCAGCGTAGCTTCACTAGGGGTGCAGGAGACCCAGTACTTC. Translation gives CASSVASLGVQETQYF.

V is TRBV5-5 and J is TRBJ1-3; the D is unclear. Trimming stripped 0 bases from V and 2 bases from J, with 3 bases between. The CDR3 is 13 amino acids. Germline V CDR1 and CDR2: SGHKS, YYEKEE (reference sequence). The DNA for the CDR3 is TGTGCCAGCAGCTTGGAAGCTGGAAACACCATATATTTT. It is translated as CASSLEAGNTIYF.

The chain has TRBV9 and TRBJ1-6, with D uncertain. The germline V gene encodes CDR1 SGDLS and CDR2 YYNGEE. V lost 3 bases and J lost 0, with 10 bases in between. This CDR3 spans 16 amino acids. Written as DNA, the CDR3 is TGTGCCAGCAGCGGAACCACTAGCTCCTATAATTCACCCCTCCACTTT. Its translation: CASSGTTSSYNSPLHF.

This chain uses TRBV18 with TRBJ2-1; the match to TRBD1 covers 11 bases. Trimming cost V 5 bases and J 4 bases; bases outside gene matches: 7. Per germline, CDR1 KGHSH and CDR2 LQKENI. CDR3 size: 16 residues. The CDR3 DNA reads as TGTGCCAGCTCAAGGACAGGGGGCTTTGGGTACAATGAGCAGTTCTTC. Amino acid sequence: CASSRTGGFGYNEQFF.

The V and J genes are TRBV9 and TRBJ2-2; 12 bases are a match to TRBD2. Germline CDR1 reads SGDLS; CDR2 reads YYNGEE. The CDR3 totals 19 residues. With V trimmed by 0 bases and J by 7 bases, 13 bases remained unmatched. The chain's CDR3 is CASSVGASGRAPGDGELFF. CDR3 sequence (DNA): TGTGCCAGCAGCGTAGGTGCTAGCGGGAGGGCCCCCGGAGACGGGGAGCTGTTTTTT.